This TCR beta chain is from a study of cytomegalovirus exposure and HLA in healthy donors. The study, taken as a whole, reports: Reportedly, fewer N-insertions than the roughly 700-donor mean appeared in an Asian-associated ancestry cluster in a later analysis. According to reports, the classifier identified cytomegalovirus status with high specificity and sensitivity. A later analysis, which compared TCR beta chains of equal frequency, found the HLA-associated ones more clonally expanded.

This CDR3 comprises 14 residues. With V trimmed by 3 bases and J by 12 bases, 13 bases remained unmatched. The germline V gene has CDR1 GTSNPN and CDR2 SVGIG (reference sequence). A multiplex PCR was run with 60 Vbeta primers and 13 Jbeta primers. Libraries were prepared by immunoSEQ multiplex PCR; TCRdb keeps only in-frame clonotypes and omits some of them. In all, the sample yields approximately 120,000 clones. Points on this clone: What it binds is unknown.

V is TRBV30 and J is TRBJ1-4, with 7 bases lining up with TRBD1. Specimen: PBMCs. The TCR originated in a man aged 30 to 45 in good health and CMV-seronegative. The CDR3 here is CAWRKQGPLVELFF. DNA of the CDR3: TGTGCCTGGAGGAAACAGGGGCCCTTGGTAGAACTGTTTTTT.